This T cell receptor beta chain was retrieved from a study of blood T cell repertoires in COVID-19. Study at large: Whether acute or convalescent, the COVID-19 samples came from the United States, Italy and Spain. From T cells, B-cell-depleted T cells, or PBMCs came the material, which was cDNA or gDNA.

In the original analysis: Reference gene primer amplification yielded estimated nucleated cell counts. Repertoires were generated with immunoSEQ multiplex PCR, while TCRdb's copy carries only in-frame clones and drops some. From that table come the V and J calls and clone size; the DNA was used to work out D and trimming. This table has approximately 86,000 clones, less than 85% appearing once. The sequenced sample consisted of peripheral blood. This clonotype was sampled from a woman aged 70-85 years with acute or convalescent COVID-19.

The chain's CDR3 is CASSSRDSRTDTQYF. CDR3 DNA: TGTGCCAGCAGCTCGAGGGACAGCCGCACAGATACGCAGTATTTT. The J gene is TRBJ2-3, the V gene TRBV11-2, with 7 bases lining up with TRBD1. Trimming removed 4 bases from V and 1 base from J; junction bases left unmatched: 5. Looked up from germline, CDR1 is SGHAT and CDR2 is FQNNGV. The CDR3 runs 15 residues.